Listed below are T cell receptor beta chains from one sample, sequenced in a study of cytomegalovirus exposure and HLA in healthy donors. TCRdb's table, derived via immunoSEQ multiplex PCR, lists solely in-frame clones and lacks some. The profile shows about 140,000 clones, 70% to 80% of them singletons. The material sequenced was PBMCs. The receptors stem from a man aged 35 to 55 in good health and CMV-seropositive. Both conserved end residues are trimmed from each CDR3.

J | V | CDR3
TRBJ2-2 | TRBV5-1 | ASRRSTGAAGELF
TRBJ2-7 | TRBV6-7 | ASRRGGRDDEQY
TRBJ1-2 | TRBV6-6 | ASSYEQDYGYT
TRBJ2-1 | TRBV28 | ASRNSGRSYNEQF
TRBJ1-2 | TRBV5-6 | ASSLIQGHYT
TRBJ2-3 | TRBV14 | ASSQSSGLNTQY
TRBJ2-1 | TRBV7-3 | ASSRTQGIEQF
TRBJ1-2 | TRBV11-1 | ASSMDRGRDGYT
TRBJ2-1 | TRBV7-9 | ASSLGSGGPGEQF
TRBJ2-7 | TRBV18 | ASSPGLAGGTYEQY
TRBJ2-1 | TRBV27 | ASSSDMASYGRALYNEQF
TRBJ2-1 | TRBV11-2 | ASSLDLGQGERGEQF
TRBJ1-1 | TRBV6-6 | ASSLTRGTEAF
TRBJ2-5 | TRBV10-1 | ASSPRQGRETQY
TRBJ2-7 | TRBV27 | ASSLEANAYEQY
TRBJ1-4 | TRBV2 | ASSEGGQGRLF
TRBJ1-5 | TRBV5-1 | ASSLGGGGHQPQH
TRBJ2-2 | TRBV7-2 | ASSLVVGELF
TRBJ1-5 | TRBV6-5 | ASRQGGNQPQH
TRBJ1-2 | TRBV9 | ASSPTGGQSYGYT
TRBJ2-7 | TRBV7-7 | ASSYKGEDEQY
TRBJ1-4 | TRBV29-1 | SVGQPLSQLF
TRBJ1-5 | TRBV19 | ASRAVRNSNQPQH
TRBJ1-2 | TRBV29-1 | SVRGQELSNYGYT
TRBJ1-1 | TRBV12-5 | ASGPQGQGKTEAF
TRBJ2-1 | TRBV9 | ASSRLGTSGYNEQF
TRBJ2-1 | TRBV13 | ASSSPGLTYNEQF
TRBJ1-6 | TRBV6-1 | ASGQGTYSPLH
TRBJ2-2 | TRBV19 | ASSLRTGFNTGELF
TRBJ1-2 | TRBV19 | ASSLLVDYGYT
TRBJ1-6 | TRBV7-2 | ASSFRGDSPLH
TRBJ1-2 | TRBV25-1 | ASSDSGTELNYGYT
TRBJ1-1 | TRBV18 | ASSRESMNTEAF
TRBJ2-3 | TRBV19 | ASSTGPSSGAATDTQY
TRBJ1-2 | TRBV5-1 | ASSLADYYGYT
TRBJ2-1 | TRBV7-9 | ASSPGLAEPNEQF
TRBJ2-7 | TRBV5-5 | ASSLQSGPSYEQY
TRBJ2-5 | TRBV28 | ASSWGGARYQETQY
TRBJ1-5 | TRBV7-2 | ASSTTGTLNQPQH
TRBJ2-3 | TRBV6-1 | ASSDSGRAPDTQY
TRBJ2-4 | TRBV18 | ASSPPAGAKNIQY
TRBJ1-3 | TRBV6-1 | ASSEQISGNTIY
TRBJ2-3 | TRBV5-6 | ASSTGTGFTDTQY
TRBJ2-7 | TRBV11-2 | ASSFGQGIYEQY
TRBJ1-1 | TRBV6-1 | ASGNRGMNTEAF
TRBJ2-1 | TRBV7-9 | SSSFSSGLNEQF
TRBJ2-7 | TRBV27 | ASTPDRASYEQY
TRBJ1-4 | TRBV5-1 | ASNVAPNEKLF
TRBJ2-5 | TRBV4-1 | ASSRTQRVFGQETQY
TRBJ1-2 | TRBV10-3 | AISEDVRAYGYT
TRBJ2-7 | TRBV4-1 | ASSQVQLGGTAYEQY
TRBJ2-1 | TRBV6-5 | ASSSSGPYNEQF
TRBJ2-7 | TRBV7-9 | ASSLGTGFGYEQY